The rows below give T cell receptor beta chains drawn from one sample of a study of T cell changes during pregnancy in multiple sclerosis. Generated by immunoSEQ multiplex PCR, the TCRdb table keeps only in-frame clones and is missing some. Here the sample spans roughly 58,000 clones, under 95% being singletons. Sequencing was performed on CD8+ T cells from peripheral blood mononuclear cells, taken before pregnancy. These TCRs come from a female donor with multiple sclerosis, enrolled in a pregnancy study. CDR3s include the opening cysteine and the closing phenylalanine or tryptophan. D genes are given only for firm matches. Clone size appears in some rows only: once, few, many, or a class for an expanded clone.

cdr3_aa: CASSRDSQYTEAFF
cdr3_nt: TGTGCCAGCAGCCGGGACAGCCAATACACTGAAGCTTTCTTT
d_call: TRBD1
clone_size: .
v_call: TRBV6-4
j_call: TRBJ1-1

cdr3_aa: CASSDTSGEQETQYF
cdr3_nt: TGCGCCAGCAGCGATACTAGCGGGGAACAAGAGACCCAGTACTTC
d_call: TRBD2
clone_size: once
v_call: TRBV4-3
j_call: TRBJ2-5

cdr3_aa: CATSSNRDGNTEAFF
cdr3_nt: TGTGCCACCAGCAGTAACAGGGATGGGAACACTGAAGCTTTCTTT
d_call: .
clone_size: .
v_call: TRBV15
j_call: TRBJ1-1

cdr3_aa: CASSLGGLAGVPAQETQYF
cdr3_nt: TGTGCCAGCAGCCTAGGGGGGCTAGCGGGGGTCCCGGCGCAAGAGACCCAGTACTTC
d_call: TRBD2
clone_size: .
v_call: TRBV7-7
j_call: TRBJ2-5

cdr3_aa: CSVEGGDSSTDTQYF
cdr3_nt: TGCAGCGTTGAAGGCGGCGATTCTAGCACAGATACGCAGTATTTT
d_call: .
clone_size: .
v_call: TRBV29-1
j_call: TRBJ2-3

cdr3_aa: CASSYSLRDTDTQYF
cdr3_nt: TGTGCCAGCAGTTACTCGCTCAGGGACACAGATACGCAGTATTTT
d_call: .
clone_size: .
v_call: TRBV6-5
j_call: TRBJ2-3

cdr3_aa: CASSVRLAETQYF
cdr3_nt: TGTGCCAGCAGCGTACGGCTAGCAGAGACCCAGTACTTC
d_call: .
clone_size: .
v_call: TRBV9
j_call: TRBJ2-5

cdr3_aa: CAISESGGSEKLFF
cdr3_nt: TGTGCCATCAGTGAGTCGGGGGGAAGTGAAAAACTGTTTTTT
d_call: .
clone_size: .
v_call: TRBV10-3
j_call: TRBJ1-4

cdr3_aa: CASSAPGNTIYF
cdr3_nt: TGTGCCAGCAGTGCCCCAGGGAACACCATATATTTT
d_call: .
clone_size: .
v_call: TRBV6-6
j_call: TRBJ1-3

cdr3_aa: CAIRSGTYEQYF
cdr3_nt: TGTGCCATCAGGAGCGGGACCTACGAGCAGTACTTC
d_call: TRBD2
clone_size: .
v_call: TRBV10-3
j_call: TRBJ2-7

cdr3_aa: CASRTGGMTIYF
cdr3_nt: TGCGCCAGCAGGACAGGGGGTATGACCATATATTTT
d_call: TRBD1
clone_size: .
v_call: TRBV10-1
j_call: TRBJ1-3

cdr3_aa: CASSIAGRAFEPQHF
cdr3_nt: TGTGCCAGTAGTATAGCTGGCAGGGCTTTTGAGCCCCAGCATTTT
d_call: .
clone_size: few
v_call: TRBV19
j_call: TRBJ1-5

cdr3_aa: CAISPGGYEQYF
cdr3_nt: TGTGCCATCAGCCCAGGGGGGTACGAGCAGTACTTC
d_call: .
clone_size: .
v_call: TRBV10-3
j_call: TRBJ2-7

cdr3_aa: CASSAGSSGANVLTF
cdr3_nt: TGTGCCAGCAGCGCGGGCTCCTCTGGGGCCAACGTCCTGACTTTC
d_call: .
clone_size: .
v_call: TRBV2
j_call: TRBJ2-6

cdr3_aa: CASCQGGESPLHF
cdr3_nt: TGTGCCAGCTGTCAAGGGGGGGAATCACCCCTCCACTTT
d_call: .
clone_size: .
v_call: TRBV6-5
j_call: TRBJ1-6

cdr3_aa: CASSLTLNTEAFF
cdr3_nt: TGTGCCAGCAGCTTAACGTTAAACACTGAAGCTTTCTTT
d_call: .
clone_size: .
v_call: TRBV7-3
j_call: TRBJ1-1

cdr3_aa: CASSLGTGGPLSYGYTF
cdr3_nt: TGTGCCAGCAGCTTGGGGACAGGGGGACCCCTTAGCTATGGCTACACCTTC
d_call: TRBD1
clone_size: .
v_call: TRBV5-4
j_call: TRBJ1-2

cdr3_aa: CASSSNRGYEQYF
cdr3_nt: TGTGCCAGCAGTAGCAACAGGGGCTACGAGCAGTACTTC
d_call: TRBD1
clone_size: .
v_call: TRBV6-5
j_call: TRBJ2-7

cdr3_aa: CATSLGGMDTEAFF
cdr3_nt: TGTGCCACCTCCCTAGGGGGAATGGACACTGAAGCTTTCTTT
d_call: .
clone_size: .
v_call: TRBV15
j_call: TRBJ1-1

cdr3_aa: CASSQGAGRGNYEQYF
cdr3_nt: TGTGCCAGCAGCCAAGGGGCGGGCAGGGGGAACTACGAGCAGTACTTC
d_call: TRBD1
clone_size: once
v_call: TRBV27
j_call: TRBJ2-7

cdr3_aa: CASSVGQSYEQYF
cdr3_nt: TGTGCCAGCAGCGTAGGGCAGTCCTACGAGCAGTACTTC
d_call: .
clone_size: .
v_call: TRBV9
j_call: TRBJ2-7

cdr3_aa: CASSQDSGQSSYEQYF
cdr3_nt: TGCGCCAGCAGCCAAGACTCCGGACAGAGCTCCTACGAGCAGTACTTC
d_call: .
clone_size: .
v_call: TRBV4-3
j_call: TRBJ2-7

cdr3_aa: CASSEARGMGQPQHF
cdr3_nt: TGTGCCAGCAGTGAAGCCAGGGGAATGGGTCAGCCCCAGCATTTT
d_call: .
clone_size: once
v_call: TRBV2
j_call: TRBJ1-5

cdr3_aa: CSVEDRDRVNYEQYF
cdr3_nt: TGCAGCGTTGAAGATAGGGACAGGGTTAACTACGAGCAGTACTTC
d_call: TRBD1
clone_size: .
v_call: TRBV29-1
j_call: TRBJ2-7

cdr3_aa: CASSFRLSGGTFYEQYF
cdr3_nt: TGTGCCAGCAGCTTTCGGTTGTCGGGGGGTACCTTCTACGAGCAGTACTTC
d_call: TRBD2
clone_size: once
v_call: TRBV11-2
j_call: TRBJ2-7

cdr3_aa: CASSPPRGSAKETQYF
cdr3_nt: TGTGCCAGCAGCCCCCCAAGGGGGTCGGCGAAAGAGACCCAGTACTTC
d_call: .
clone_size: once
v_call: TRBV7-6
j_call: TRBJ2-5

cdr3_aa: CASRGTRNSGNTIYF
cdr3_nt: TGTGCCAGCAGGGGGACAAGGAACTCTGGAAACACCATATATTTT
d_call: .
clone_size: .
v_call: TRBV2
j_call: TRBJ1-3

cdr3_aa: CASSLPSKGLALYNEQFF
cdr3_nt: TGTGCCAGCAGTTTACCCTCGAAGGGACTAGCGTTATACAATGAGCAGTTCTTC
d_call: TRBD2
clone_size: .
v_call: TRBV27
j_call: TRBJ2-1

cdr3_aa: CASSYPGEGPNTEAFF
cdr3_nt: TGCGCCAGCAGCTACCCAGGGGAGGGGCCGAACACTGAAGCTTTCTTT
d_call: .
clone_size: .
v_call: TRBV4-1
j_call: TRBJ1-1

cdr3_aa: CASTFGRGVEEQYF
cdr3_nt: TGTGCCAGCACCTTTGGTCGCGGGGTGGAGGAGCAGTACTTC
d_call: .
clone_size: .
v_call: TRBV6-6
j_call: TRBJ2-7

cdr3_aa: CASSLGDIYGYTF
cdr3_nt: TGTGCCAGCAGCTTAGGGGACATCTATGGCTACACCTTC
d_call: .
clone_size: .
v_call: TRBV7-9
j_call: TRBJ1-2

cdr3_aa: CASSSPLAGGPRDTQYF
cdr3_nt: TGTGCCAGCAGCTCACCTTTAGCGGGGGGGCCCCGAGATACGCAGTATTTT
d_call: TRBD2
clone_size: .
v_call: TRBV9
j_call: TRBJ2-3

cdr3_aa: CASSAGTLSYEQYF
cdr3_nt: TGTGCCAGCAGCGCCGGGACTCTCTCCTACGAGCAGTACTTC
d_call: .
clone_size: .
v_call: TRBV9
j_call: TRBJ2-7

cdr3_aa: CASSVGGGITEAFF
cdr3_nt: TGTGCCAGCAGCGTAGGTGGGGGGATAACTGAAGCTTTCTTT
d_call: .
clone_size: .
v_call: TRBV9
j_call: TRBJ1-1

cdr3_aa: CASSSGQPYGYTF
cdr3_nt: TGTGCCAGCAGCTCGGGACAGCCATATGGCTACACCTTC
d_call: TRBD1
clone_size: .
v_call: TRBV7-9
j_call: TRBJ1-2

cdr3_aa: CASSTGTEGYTF
cdr3_nt: TGTGCCAGCAGCACCGGGACAGAGGGCTACACCTTC
d_call: TRBD1
clone_size: .
v_call: TRBV5-6
j_call: TRBJ1-2

cdr3_aa: CASSPGGALEQYF
cdr3_nt: TGTGCCAGCTCACCGGGGGGGGCCCTCGAGCAGTACTTC
d_call: .
clone_size: once
v_call: TRBV18
j_call: TRBJ2-7

cdr3_aa: CASRGGPSGDNEQFF
cdr3_nt: TGTGCCAGCAGGGGCGGGCCTAGCGGGGACAATGAGCAGTTCTTC
d_call: TRBD2
clone_size: once
v_call: TRBV9
j_call: TRBJ2-1

cdr3_aa: CASSLGGGGISDTQYF
cdr3_nt: TGTGCCAGCAGCCTGGGGGGGGGAGGGATTTCAGATACGCAGTATTTT
d_call: TRBD2
clone_size: .
v_call: TRBV4-2
j_call: TRBJ2-3

cdr3_aa: CATGRELTLQETQYF
cdr3_nt: TGTGCCACCGGGAGGGAGCTAACCCTCCAAGAGACCCAGTACTTC
d_call: TRBD2
clone_size: .
v_call: TRBV15
j_call: TRBJ2-5

cdr3_aa: CASSYRGGANEQYF
cdr3_nt: TGTGCCAGCAGTTACCGCGGGGGGGCCAACGAGCAGTACTTC
d_call: TRBD2
clone_size: .
v_call: TRBV6-5
j_call: TRBJ2-7

cdr3_aa: CATSPGGQEKLFF
cdr3_nt: TGTGCCACCAGTCCCGGGGGGCAAGAAAAACTGTTTTTT
d_call: .
clone_size: .
v_call: TRBV15
j_call: TRBJ1-4

cdr3_aa: CASSGTENPSGANVLTF
cdr3_nt: TGTGCCAGCAGTGGAACAGAAAACCCATCTGGGGCCAACGTCCTGACTTTC
d_call: .
clone_size: .
v_call: TRBV25-1
j_call: TRBJ2-6

cdr3_aa: CGTQGDTGELFF
cdr3_nt: TGTGGAACACAGGGGGACACCGGGGAGCTGTTTTTT
d_call: TRBD1
clone_size: .
v_call: TRBV6-1
j_call: TRBJ2-2

cdr3_aa: CASSLGQGVNTEAFF
cdr3_nt: TGCGCCAGCAGCCTGGGACAGGGGGTGAACACTGAAGCTTTCTTT
d_call: TRBD1
clone_size: .
v_call: TRBV5-1
j_call: TRBJ1-1

cdr3_aa: CASSPRTTAYVEAFF
cdr3_nt: TGTGCCAGCAGTCCACGGACGACAGCGTACGTTGAAGCTTTCTTT
d_call: .
clone_size: .
v_call: TRBV27
j_call: TRBJ1-1

cdr3_aa: CASSGKTGGHSSANYGYTF
cdr3_nt: TGTGCCAGCAGCGGGAAGACAGGGGGACATTCTTCAGCTAACTATGGCTACACCTTC
d_call: TRBD1
clone_size: .
v_call: TRBV9
j_call: TRBJ1-2

cdr3_aa: CASSWTGEELFF
cdr3_nt: TGTGCCAGCAGTTGGACAGGGGAGGAACTGTTTTTT
d_call: TRBD1
clone_size: few
v_call: TRBV5-5
j_call: TRBJ1-4

cdr3_aa: CASSWGSTYNEQFF
cdr3_nt: TGTGCCAGCAGTTGGGGCAGTACTTACAATGAGCAGTTCTTC
d_call: .
clone_size: .
v_call: TRBV27
j_call: TRBJ2-1

cdr3_aa: CASSSAQPPSNEQFF
cdr3_nt: TGTGCCAGCAGCTCAGCACAACCCCCTAGCAATGAGCAGTTCTTC
d_call: .
clone_size: .
v_call: TRBV13
j_call: TRBJ2-1

cdr3_aa: CASGSQGSGTDTQYF
cdr3_nt: TGTGCTAGTGGTTCCCAGGGCAGCGGCACAGATACGCAGTATTTT
d_call: .
clone_size: .
v_call: TRBV12-5
j_call: TRBJ2-3

cdr3_aa: CASSFNHLGQGGWLGDYGYTF
cdr3_nt: TGTGCCAGCAGTTTTAATCATCTGGGACAGGGAGGGTGGTTGGGCGACTATGGCTACACCTTC
d_call: TRBD1
clone_size: .
v_call: TRBV28
j_call: TRBJ1-2

cdr3_aa: CASSYHGAGHNSPLHF
cdr3_nt: TGTGCCAGCAGTTACCATGGGGCAGGTCATAATTCACCCCTCCACTTT
d_call: .
clone_size: .
v_call: TRBV6-5
j_call: TRBJ1-6

cdr3_aa: CASSVRERGPSTDTQYF
cdr3_nt: TGTGCCAGCAGCGTAAGGGAGCGGGGTCCTAGCACAGATACGCAGTATTTT
d_call: TRBD2
clone_size: .
v_call: TRBV9
j_call: TRBJ2-3

cdr3_aa: CASSLVSPPGMAEAFF
cdr3_nt: TGCGCCAGCAGCTTGGTGAGTCCCCCGGGGATGGCTGAAGCTTTCTTT
d_call: .
clone_size: once
v_call: TRBV5-1
j_call: TRBJ1-1

cdr3_aa: CASSGPGGDKNTEAFF
cdr3_nt: TGTGCCAGCAGTGGCCCGGGGGGGGACAAGAACACTGAAGCTTTCTTT
d_call: .
clone_size: .
v_call: TRBV6-7
j_call: TRBJ1-1

cdr3_aa: CASRIGTVPQETQYF
cdr3_nt: TGTGCCAGCAGAATAGGGACAGTACCCCAAGAGACCCAGTACTTC
d_call: TRBD1
clone_size: .
v_call: TRBV6-1
j_call: TRBJ2-5

cdr3_aa: CASSLAVGSRVKLFF
cdr3_nt: TGCGCCAGCAGCTTGGCCGTTGGGAGTAGGGTAAAACTGTTTTTT
d_call: .
clone_size: .
v_call: TRBV5-1
j_call: TRBJ1-4

cdr3_aa: CASSRSSATGIIHEKLFF
cdr3_nt: TGCGCCAGCAGCCGGAGCTCAGCGACAGGGATTATTCATGAAAAACTGTTTTTT
d_call: TRBD1
clone_size: .
v_call: TRBV4-3
j_call: TRBJ1-4

cdr3_aa: CASEQGGTDTQYF
cdr3_nt: TGTGCCAGCGAACAGGGGGGCACAGATACGCAGTATTTT
d_call: TRBD1
clone_size: .
v_call: TRBV6-5
j_call: TRBJ2-3